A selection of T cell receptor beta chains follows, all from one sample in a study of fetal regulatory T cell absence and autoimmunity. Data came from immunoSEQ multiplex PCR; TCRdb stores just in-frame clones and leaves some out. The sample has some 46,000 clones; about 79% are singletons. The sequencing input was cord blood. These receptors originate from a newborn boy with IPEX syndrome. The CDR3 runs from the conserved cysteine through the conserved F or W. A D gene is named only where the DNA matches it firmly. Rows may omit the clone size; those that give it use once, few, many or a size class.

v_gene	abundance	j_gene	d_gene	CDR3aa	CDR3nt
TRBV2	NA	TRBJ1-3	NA	CASSASSGNTIYF	TGTGCCAGCAGTGCCAGTTCTGGAAACACCATATATTTT
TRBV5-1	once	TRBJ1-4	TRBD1	CASSLGQGTEKLFF	TGCGCCAGCAGCTTGGGACAGGGGACTGAAAAACTGTTTTTT
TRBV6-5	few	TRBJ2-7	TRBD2	CASGRASGIYEQYF	TGTGCCAGTGGAAGGGCTAGCGGGATCTACGAGCAGTACTTC
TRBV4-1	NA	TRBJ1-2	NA	CASSQVMNGYGYTF	TGCGCCAGCAGCCAAGTCATGAACGGATATGGCTACACCTTC
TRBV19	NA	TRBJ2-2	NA	CASSMQGPGELFF	TGTGCCAGTAGTATGCAGGGTCCCGGGGAGCTGTTTTTT
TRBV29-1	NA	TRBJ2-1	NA	CSVERKLGIEQFF	TGCAGCGTTGAAAGAAAGCTGGGAATTGAGCAGTTCTTC
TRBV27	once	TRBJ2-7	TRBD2	CASSSPGLLSEQYF	TGTGCCAGCAGTTCGCCGGGACTACTCTCCGAGCAGTACTTC
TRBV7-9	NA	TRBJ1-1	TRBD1	CASSLGGTGYTEAFF	TGTGCCAGCAGCTTAGGGGGGACAGGGTACACTGAAGCTTTCTTT
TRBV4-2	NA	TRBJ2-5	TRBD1	CASSLEQGETQYF	TGTGCCAGCAGCTTGGAACAGGGGGAGACCCAGTACTTC
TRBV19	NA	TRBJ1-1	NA	CRPQNTEAFF	TGCAGGCCGCAAAACACTGAAGCTTTCTTT
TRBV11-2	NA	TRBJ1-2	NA	CASSLPDSNYGYTF	TGTGCCAGCAGCTTACCCGACAGTAACTATGGCTACACCTTC
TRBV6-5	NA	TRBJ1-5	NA	CASSRIRDQPQHF	TGTGCCAGTAGCAGGATCCGGGATCAGCCCCAGCATTTT
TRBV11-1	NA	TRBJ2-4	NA	CASSFKQSGNRAKNIQYF	TGTGCCAGCAGCTTTAAACAGTCGGGGAATCGAGCCAAAAACATTCAGTACTTC
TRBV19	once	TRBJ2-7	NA	CASSITFQTYEQYF	TGTGCCAGTAGTATTACTTTTCAGACCTACGAGCAGTACTTC
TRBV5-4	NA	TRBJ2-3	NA	CASSLAGSTDTQYF	TGTGCCAGCAGCTTGGCGGGAAGCACAGATACGCAGTATTTT
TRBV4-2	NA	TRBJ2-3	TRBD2	CASSQPTSGRARVTDTQYF	TGTGCCAGCAGCCAGCCCACTAGCGGGAGGGCCCGGGTCACAGATACGCAGTATTTT
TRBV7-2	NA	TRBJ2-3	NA	CASIIGAGSTDTQYF	TGTGCCAGCATTATAGGGGCGGGGAGCACAGATACGCAGTATTTT
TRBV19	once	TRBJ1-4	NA	CASSSLQGGGNEKLFF	TGTGCCAGTAGTTCTCTACAGGGAGGGGGTAATGAAAAACTGTTTTTT